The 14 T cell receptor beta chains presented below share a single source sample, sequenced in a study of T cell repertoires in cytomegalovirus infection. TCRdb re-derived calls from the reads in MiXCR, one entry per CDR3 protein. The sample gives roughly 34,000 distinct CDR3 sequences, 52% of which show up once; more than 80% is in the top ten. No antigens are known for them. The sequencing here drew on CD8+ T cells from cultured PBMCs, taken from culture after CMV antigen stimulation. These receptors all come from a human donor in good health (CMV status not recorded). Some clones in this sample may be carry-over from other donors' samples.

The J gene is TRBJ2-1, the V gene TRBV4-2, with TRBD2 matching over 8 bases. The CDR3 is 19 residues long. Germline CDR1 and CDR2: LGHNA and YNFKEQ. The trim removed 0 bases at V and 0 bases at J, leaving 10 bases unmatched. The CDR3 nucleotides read TGTGCCAGCAGCCAAGATCCTCTTGCGGGAGGTGCCTCCTACAATGAGCAGTTCTTC. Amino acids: CASSQDPLAGGASYNEQFF.

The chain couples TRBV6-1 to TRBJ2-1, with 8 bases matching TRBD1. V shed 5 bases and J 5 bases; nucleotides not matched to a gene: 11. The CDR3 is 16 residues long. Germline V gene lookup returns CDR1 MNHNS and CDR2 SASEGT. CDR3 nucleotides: TGTGCCAGCAGTAACTTAGGACAGGGCCCCCACAATGAGCAGTTCTTC. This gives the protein CASSNLGQGPHNEQFF.

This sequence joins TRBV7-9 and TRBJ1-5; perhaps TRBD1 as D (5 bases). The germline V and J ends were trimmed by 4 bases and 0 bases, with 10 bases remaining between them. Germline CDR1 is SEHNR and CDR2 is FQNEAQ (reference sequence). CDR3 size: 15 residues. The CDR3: CASSSGGYSNQPQHF. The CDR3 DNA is TGTGCCAGCAGCTCCGGGGGGTATAGCAATCAGCCCCAGCATTTT.

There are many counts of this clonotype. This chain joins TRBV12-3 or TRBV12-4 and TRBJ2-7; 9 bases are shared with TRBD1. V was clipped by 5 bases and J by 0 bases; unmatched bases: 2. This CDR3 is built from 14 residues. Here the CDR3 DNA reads TGTGCCAGCAGTCCGGGACAGGGCTCCTACGAGCAGTACTTC. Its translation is CASSPGQGSYEQYF.

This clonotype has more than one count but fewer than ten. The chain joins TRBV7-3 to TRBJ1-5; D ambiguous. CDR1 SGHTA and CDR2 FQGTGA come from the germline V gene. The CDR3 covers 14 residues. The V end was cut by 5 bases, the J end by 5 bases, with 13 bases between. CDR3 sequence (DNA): TGTGCCAGCAGCCTATCCCTTAGGGATCAGCCCCAGCATTTT. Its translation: CASSLSLRDQPQHF.

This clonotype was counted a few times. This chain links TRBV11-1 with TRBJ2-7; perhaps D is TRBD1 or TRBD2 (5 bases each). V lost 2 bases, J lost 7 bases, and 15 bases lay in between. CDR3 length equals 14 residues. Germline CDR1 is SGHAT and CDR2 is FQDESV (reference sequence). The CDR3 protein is CASSLKGSLREQYF. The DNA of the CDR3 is TGTGCCAGCAGCTTAAAGGGGAGTCTGCGGGAGCAGTACTTC.

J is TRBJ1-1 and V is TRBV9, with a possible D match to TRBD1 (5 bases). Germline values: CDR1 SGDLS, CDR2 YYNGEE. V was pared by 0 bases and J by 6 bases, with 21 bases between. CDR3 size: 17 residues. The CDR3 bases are TGTGCCAGCAGCGTAGCTCCCAGGAGGGGAGGAAACGCTGAAGCTTTCTTT. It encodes CASSVAPRRGGNAEAFF.

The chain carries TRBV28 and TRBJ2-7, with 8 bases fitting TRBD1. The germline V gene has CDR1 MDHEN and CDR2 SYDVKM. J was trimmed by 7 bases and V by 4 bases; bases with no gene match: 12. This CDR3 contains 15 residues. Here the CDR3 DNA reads TGTGCCAGCAGTTCCCTACGGACAGGGAGCAGGGAGCAGTACTTC. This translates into CASSSLRTGSREQYF.

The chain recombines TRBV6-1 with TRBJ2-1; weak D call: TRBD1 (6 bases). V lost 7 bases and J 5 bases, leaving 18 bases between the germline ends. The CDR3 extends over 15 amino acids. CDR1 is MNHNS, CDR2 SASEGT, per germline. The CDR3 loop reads CASTRRGQIHNEQFF. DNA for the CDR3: TGTGCCAGCACTCGAAGAGGACAGATACACAATGAGCAGTTCTTC.

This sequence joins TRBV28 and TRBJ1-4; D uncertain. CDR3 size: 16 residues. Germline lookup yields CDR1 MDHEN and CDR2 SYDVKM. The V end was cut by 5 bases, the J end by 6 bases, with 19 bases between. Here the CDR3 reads CASSPTDTQLDEKLFF. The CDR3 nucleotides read TGTGCCAGCAGTCCGACCGACACGCAGTTGGATGAAAAACTGTTTTTT. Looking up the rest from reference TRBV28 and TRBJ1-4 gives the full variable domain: DVKVTQSSRYLVKRTGEKVFLECVQDMDHENMFWYRQDPGLGLRLIYFSYDVKMKEKGDIPEGYSVSREKKERFSLILESASTNQTSMYLCASSPTDTQLDEKLFFGSGTQLSVL.

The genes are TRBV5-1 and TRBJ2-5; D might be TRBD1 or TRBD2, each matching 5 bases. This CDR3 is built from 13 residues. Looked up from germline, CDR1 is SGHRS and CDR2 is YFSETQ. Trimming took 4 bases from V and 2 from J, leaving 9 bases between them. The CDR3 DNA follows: TGCGCCAGCAGCGGGGGACCTCAAGAGACCCAGTACTTC. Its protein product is CASSGGPQETQYF.

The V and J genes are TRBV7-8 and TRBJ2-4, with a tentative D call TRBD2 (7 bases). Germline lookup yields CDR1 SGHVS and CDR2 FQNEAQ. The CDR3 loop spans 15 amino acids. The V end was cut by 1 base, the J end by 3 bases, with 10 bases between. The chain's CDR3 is CASSLEGGGKNIQYF. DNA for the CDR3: TGTGCCAGCAGCTTAGAGGGGGGGGGCAAAAACATTCAGTACTTC. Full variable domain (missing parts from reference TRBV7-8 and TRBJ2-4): GAGVSQSPRYKVAKRGQDVALRCDPISGHVSLFWYQQALGQGPEFLTYFQNEAQLDKSGLPSDRFFAERPEGSVSTLKIQRTQQEDSAVYLCASSLEGGGKNIQYFGAGTRLSVL.

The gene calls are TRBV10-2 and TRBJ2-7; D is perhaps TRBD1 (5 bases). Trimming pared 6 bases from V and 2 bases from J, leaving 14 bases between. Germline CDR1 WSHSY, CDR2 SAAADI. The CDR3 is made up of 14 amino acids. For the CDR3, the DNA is TGCGCCAGCAGAAGGGGCAGTGCCACCTACGAGCAGTACTTC. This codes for CASRRGSATYEQYF.

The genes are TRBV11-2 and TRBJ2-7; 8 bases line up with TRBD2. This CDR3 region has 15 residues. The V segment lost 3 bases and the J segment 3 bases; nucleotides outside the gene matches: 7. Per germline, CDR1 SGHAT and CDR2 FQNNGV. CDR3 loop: CASSFEAAGGYEQYF. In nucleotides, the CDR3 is TGTGCCAGCAGCTTCGAGGCCGCGGGAGGCTACGAGCAGTACTTC.